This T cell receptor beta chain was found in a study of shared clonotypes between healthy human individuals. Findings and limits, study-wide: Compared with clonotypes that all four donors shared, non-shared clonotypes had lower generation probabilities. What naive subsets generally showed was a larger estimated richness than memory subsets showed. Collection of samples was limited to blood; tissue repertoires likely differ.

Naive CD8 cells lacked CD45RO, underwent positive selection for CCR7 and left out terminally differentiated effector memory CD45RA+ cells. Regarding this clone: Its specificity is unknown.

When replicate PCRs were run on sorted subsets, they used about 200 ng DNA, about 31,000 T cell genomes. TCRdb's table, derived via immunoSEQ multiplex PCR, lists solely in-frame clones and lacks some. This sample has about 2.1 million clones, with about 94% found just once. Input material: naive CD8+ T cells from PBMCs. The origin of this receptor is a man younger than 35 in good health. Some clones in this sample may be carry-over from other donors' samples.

CDR3: CASSPWTGVGEQYF. CDR3 nucleotides: TGTGCCAGTAGTCCATGGACAGGGGTAGGCGAGCAGTACTTC. This chain links TRBV19 with TRBJ2-7; 9 bases line up with TRBD1. This CDR3 is 14 amino acids long. The ends lost 5 bases at V and 6 bases at J; junction bases unmatched: 8. Germline V gene data show CDR1 as LNHDA and CDR2 as SQIVND (reference sequence).